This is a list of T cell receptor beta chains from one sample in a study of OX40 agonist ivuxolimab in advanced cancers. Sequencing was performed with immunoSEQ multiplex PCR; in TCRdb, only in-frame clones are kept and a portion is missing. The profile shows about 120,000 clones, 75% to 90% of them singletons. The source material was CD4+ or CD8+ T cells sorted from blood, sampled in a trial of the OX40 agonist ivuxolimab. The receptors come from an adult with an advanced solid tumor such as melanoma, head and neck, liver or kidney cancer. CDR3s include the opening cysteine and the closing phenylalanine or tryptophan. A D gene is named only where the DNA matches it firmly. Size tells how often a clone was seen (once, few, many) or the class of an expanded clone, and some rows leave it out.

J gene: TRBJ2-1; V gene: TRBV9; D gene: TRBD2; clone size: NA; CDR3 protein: CASSTPGLAGGQFDNEQFF; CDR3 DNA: TGTGCCAGCAGCACACCGGGACTAGCGGGGGGGCAGTTTGACAATGAGCAGTTCTTC
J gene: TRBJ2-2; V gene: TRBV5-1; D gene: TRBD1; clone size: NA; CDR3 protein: CASSPGTGGAGELFF; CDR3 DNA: TGCGCCAGCAGCCCAGGGACAGGGGGCGCCGGGGAGCTGTTTTTT
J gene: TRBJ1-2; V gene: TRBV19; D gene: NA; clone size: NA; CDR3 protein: CASSGDAYGYTF; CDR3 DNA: TGTGCCAGTAGTGGCGACGCCTATGGCTACACCTTC
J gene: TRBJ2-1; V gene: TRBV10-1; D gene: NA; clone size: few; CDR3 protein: CASSDTSTGEQFF; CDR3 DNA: TGCGCCAGCAGTGATACGTCTACAGGTGAGCAGTTCTTC
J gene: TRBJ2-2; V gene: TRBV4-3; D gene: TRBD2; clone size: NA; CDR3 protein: CASSQEGVAGDTGELFF; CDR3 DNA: TGCGCCAGCAGCCAAGAAGGAGTAGCGGGGGACACCGGGGAGCTGTTTTTT
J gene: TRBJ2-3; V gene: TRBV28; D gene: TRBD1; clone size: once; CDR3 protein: CASSPGQGTDTQYF; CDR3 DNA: TGTGCCAGCTCTCCGGGACAGGGCACAGATACGCAGTATTTT
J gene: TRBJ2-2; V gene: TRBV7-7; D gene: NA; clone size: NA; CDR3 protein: CASSLRGGVNTGELFF; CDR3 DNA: TGTGCCAGCAGCTTAAGGGGTGGGGTGAACACCGGGGAGCTGTTTTTT
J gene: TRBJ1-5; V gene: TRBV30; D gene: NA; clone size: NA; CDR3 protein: CAWSVGAAYSNQPQHF; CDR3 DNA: TGTGCCTGGAGTGTGGGAGCGGCTTATAGCAATCAGCCCCAGCATTTT
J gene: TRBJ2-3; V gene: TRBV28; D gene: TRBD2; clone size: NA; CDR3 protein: CASSLSERGRNTQYF; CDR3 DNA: TGTGCCAGCAGTTTATCTGAGCGGGGGCGGAATACGCAGTATTTT
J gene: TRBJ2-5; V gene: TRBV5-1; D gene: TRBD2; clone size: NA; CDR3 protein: CASSLGEGTQYF; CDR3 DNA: TGCGCCAGCAGCCTGGGGGAGGGGACCCAGTACTTC
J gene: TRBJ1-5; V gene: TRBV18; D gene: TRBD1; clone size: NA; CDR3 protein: CASSPGTGQPQHF; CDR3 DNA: TGTGCCAGCTCACCCGGGACAGGTCAGCCCCAGCATTTT
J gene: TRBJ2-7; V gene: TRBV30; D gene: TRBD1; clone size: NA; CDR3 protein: CASRTGGGNSYEQYF; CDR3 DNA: TGTGCCTCCAGGACAGGGGGCGGAAACTCCTACGAGCAGTACTTC
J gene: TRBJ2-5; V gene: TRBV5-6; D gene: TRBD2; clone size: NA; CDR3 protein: CASSRTRVETQYF; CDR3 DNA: TGTGCCAGCAGCCGGACTAGGGTTGAGACCCAGTACTTC
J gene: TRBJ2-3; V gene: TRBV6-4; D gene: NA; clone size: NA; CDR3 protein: CASSPGGTDTQYF; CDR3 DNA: TGTGCCAGCAGTCCGGGTGGCACAGATACGCAGTATTTT
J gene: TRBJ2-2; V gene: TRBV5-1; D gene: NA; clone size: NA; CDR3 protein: CASSQSAGTTGELFF; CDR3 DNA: TGCGCCAGCAGCCAGAGCGCCGGGACCACCGGGGAGCTGTTTTTT
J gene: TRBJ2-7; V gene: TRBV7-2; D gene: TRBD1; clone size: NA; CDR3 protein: CASSPGTGEYEQYF; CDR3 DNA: TGTGCCAGCAGCCCTGGGACAGGGGAGTACGAGCAGTACTTC
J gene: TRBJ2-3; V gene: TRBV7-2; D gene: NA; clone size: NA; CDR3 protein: CASSFGGVATQYF; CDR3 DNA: TGTGCCAGCAGCTTTGGTGGGGTGGCTACGCAGTATTTT
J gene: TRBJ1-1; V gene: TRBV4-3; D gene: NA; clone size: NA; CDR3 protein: CASSQARGAIRTEAFF; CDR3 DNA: TGCGCCAGCAGCCAAGCGCGGGGGGCAATTAGGACTGAAGCTTTCTTT
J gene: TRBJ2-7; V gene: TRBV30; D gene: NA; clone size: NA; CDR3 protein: CAWSRSYEQYF; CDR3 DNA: TGTGCCTGGAGTAGGTCCTACGAGCAGTACTTC
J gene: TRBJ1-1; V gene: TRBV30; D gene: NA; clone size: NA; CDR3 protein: CAWSVGVRAFF; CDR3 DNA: TGTGCCTGGAGTGTAGGAGTGAGAGCTTTCTTT
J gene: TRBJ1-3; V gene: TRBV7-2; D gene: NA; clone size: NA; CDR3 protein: CASSLQGNTIYF; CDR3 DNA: TGTGCCAGCAGCTTACAGGGAAACACCATATATTTT
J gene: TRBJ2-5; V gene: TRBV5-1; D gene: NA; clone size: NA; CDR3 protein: CASSLDLLRTQYF; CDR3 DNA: TGCGCCAGCAGCTTGGATCTCCTTAGGACCCAGTACTTC
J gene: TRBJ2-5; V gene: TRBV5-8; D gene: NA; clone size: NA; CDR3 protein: CASSRYQETQYF; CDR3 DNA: TGTGCCAGCAGCCGATACCAAGAGACCCAGTACTTC
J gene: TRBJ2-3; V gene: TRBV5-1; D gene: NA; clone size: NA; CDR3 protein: CASSLDGIRTDTQYF; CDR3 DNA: TGCGCCAGCAGCTTGGACGGGATCCGCACAGATACGCAGTATTTT
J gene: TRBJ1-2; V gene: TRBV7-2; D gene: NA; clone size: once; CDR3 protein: CASSFGSLWYGYTF; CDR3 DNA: TGTGCCAGCAGCTTCGGCAGCCTGTGGTATGGCTACACCTTC
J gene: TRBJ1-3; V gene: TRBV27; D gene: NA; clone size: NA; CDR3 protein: CASSLISSGSLGNTIYF; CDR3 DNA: TGTGCCAGCAGTTTAATCTCCTCGGGCAGCCTAGGAAACACCATATATTTT
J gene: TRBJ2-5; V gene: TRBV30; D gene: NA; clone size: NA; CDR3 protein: CASSGGLETQYF; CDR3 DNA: TGTGCCTCCTCAGGAGGTTTGGAGACCCAGTACTTC
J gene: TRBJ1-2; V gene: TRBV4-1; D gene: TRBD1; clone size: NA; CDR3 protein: CASSQDTPRTGANYGYTF; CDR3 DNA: TGCGCCAGCAGCCAAGATACCCCCCGGACAGGGGCTAACTATGGCTACACCTTC
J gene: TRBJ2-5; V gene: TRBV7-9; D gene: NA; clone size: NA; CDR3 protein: CASSPLVGETQYF; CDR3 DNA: TGTGCCAGCAGCCCGCTTGTTGGAGAGACCCAGTACTTC
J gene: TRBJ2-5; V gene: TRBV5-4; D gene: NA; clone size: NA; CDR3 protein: CASYFRGAQETQYF; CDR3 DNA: TGTGCCAGCTATTTCCGGGGCGCACAAGAGACCCAGTACTTC
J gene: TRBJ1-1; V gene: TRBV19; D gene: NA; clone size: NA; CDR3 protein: CASSSYGGLEAFF; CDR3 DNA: TGTGCCAGTAGTTCCTATGGGGGCCTTGAAGCTTTCTTT
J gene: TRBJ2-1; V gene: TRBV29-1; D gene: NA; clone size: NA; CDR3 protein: CSVERGFPEQFF; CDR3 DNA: TGCAGCGTTGAACGAGGGTTCCCTGAGCAGTTCTTC
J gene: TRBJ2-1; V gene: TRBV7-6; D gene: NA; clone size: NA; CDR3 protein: CASSPQGLRGSDEQFF; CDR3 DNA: TGTGCCAGCAGCCCACAGGGTTTGCGGGGTTCCGATGAGCAGTTCTTC
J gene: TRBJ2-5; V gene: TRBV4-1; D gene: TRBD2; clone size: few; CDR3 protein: CASSQTGLAGFQETQYF; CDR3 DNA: TGCGCCAGCAGCCAAACAGGACTAGCGGGGTTCCAAGAGACCCAGTACTTC
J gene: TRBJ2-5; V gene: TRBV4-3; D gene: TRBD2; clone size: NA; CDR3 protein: CASSSLAGGGETQYF; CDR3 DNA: TGCGCCAGCAGCTCCTTAGCGGGGGGTGGGGAGACCCAGTACTTC
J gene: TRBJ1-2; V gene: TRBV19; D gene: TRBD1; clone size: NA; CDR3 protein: CASSRTGGYGYTF; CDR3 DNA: TGTGCCAGTAGTAGGACAGGGGGCTATGGCTACACCTTC
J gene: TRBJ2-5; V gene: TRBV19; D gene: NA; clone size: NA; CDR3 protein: CASSMRGGLQETQYF; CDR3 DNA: TGTGCCAGTAGTATGAGAGGGGGACTCCAAGAGACCCAGTACTTC
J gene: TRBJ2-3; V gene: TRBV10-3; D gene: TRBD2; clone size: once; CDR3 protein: CAIKSFSGGDTQYF; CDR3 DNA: TGTGCCATCAAAAGCTTTAGCGGGGGAGATACGCAGTATTTT
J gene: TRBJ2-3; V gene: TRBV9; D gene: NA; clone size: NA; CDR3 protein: CASSGVPLGGWDTQYF; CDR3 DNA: TGTGCCAGCAGCGGCGTTCCTCTCGGGGGCTGGGATACGCAGTATTTT
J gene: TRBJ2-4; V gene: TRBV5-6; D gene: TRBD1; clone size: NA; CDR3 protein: CASSSGQGLAKNIQYF; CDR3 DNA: TGTGCCAGCAGCTCGGGACAGGGTCTAGCCAAAAACATTCAGTACTTC
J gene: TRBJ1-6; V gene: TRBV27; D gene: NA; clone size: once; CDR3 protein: CASSTGTVYNSPLHF; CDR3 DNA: TGTGCCAGCAGTACAGGGACGGTGTATAATTCACCCCTCCACTTT
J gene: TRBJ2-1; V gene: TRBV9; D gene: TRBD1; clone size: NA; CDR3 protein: CASSAGQGGYNEQFF; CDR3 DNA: TGTGCCAGCAGCGCGGGACAGGGGGGCTACAATGAGCAGTTCTTC